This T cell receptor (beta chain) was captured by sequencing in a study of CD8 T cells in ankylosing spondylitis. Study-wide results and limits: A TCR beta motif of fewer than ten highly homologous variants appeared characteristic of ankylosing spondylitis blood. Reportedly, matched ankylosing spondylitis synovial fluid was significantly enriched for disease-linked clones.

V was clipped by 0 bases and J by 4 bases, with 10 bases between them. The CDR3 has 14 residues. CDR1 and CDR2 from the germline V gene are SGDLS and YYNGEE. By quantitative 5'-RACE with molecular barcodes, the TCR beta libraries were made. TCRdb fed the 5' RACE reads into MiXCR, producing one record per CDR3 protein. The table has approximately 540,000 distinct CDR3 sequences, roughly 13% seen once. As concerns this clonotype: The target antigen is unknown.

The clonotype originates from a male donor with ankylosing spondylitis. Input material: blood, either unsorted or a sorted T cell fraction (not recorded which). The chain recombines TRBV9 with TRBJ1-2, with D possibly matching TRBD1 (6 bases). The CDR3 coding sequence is TGTGCCAGCAGCGTAGGGGTCAGGGGCTATGGCTACACCTTC. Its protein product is CASSVGVRGYGYTF.